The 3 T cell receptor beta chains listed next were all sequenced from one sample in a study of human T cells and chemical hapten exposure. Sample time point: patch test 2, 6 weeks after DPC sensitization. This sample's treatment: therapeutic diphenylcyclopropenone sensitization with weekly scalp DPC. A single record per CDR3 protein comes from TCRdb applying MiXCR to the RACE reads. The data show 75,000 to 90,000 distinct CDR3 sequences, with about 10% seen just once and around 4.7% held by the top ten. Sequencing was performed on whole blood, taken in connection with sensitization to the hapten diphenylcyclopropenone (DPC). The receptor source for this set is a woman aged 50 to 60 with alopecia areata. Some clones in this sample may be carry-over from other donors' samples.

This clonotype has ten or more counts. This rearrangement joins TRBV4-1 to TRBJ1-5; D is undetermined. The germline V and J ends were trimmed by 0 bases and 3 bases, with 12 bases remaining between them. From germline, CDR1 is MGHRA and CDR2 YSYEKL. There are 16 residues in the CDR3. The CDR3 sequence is CASSQEPFANNQPQHF. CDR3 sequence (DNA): TGCGCCAGCAGCCAAGAACCTTTCGCGAACAATCAGCCCCAGCATTTT.

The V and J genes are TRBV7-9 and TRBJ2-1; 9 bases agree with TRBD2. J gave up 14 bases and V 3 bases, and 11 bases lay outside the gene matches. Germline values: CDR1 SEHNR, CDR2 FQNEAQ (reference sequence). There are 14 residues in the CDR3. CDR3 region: CASSLALAGTVEFF. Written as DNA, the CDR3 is TGTGCCAGCAGCTTGGCACTAGCGGGTACGGTTGAGTTCTTC. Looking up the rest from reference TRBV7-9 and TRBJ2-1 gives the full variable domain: DTGVSQNPRHKITKRGQNVTFRCDPISEHNRLYWYRQTLGQGPEFLTYFQNEAQLEKSRLLSDRFSAERPKGSFSTLEIQRTEQGDSAMYLCASSLALAGTVEFFGPGTRLTVL.

Written as DNA, the CDR3 is TGTGCCAGCAGTCGGGACTATCCGGGGTCCGGGGAGCTGTTTTTT. Its protein product is CASSRDYPGSGELFF. The chain has TRBV2 and TRBJ2-2, with TRBD2 identical over 7 bases. The CDR3 sequence is 15 residues long. CDR1 is SNHLY, CDR2 FYNNEI, per germline. With V trimmed by 5 bases and J by 6 bases, 9 bases remained unmatched.